These T cell receptor beta chains were read from a single sample in a study of cytomegalovirus exposure and HLA in healthy donors. This table comes from immunoSEQ multiplex PCR, and its TCRdb copy is limited to in-frame clones, with some not included. The table shows roughly 180,000 clones, with roughly 86% occurring only once. Material for sequencing was PBMCs. The receptors derive from a girl under 18 in good health and CMV-seropositive. Both conserved end residues are part of each CDR3. A D gene is named only where the DNA matches it firmly. The size of a clone is reported for some rows only, either as once, few or many, or as a class for expanded clones.

size: .; J: TRBJ2-7; V: TRBV2; D: .; DNA: TGTGCCAGCAGGAGCAACAGGGTCTCCTACGAGCAGTACTTC; CDR3: CASRSNRVSYEQYF
size: .; J: TRBJ1-2; V: TRBV30; D: .; DNA: TGTGCGGGGGACTCCCATCAAGGCTTCTATGGCTACACCTTC; CDR3: CAGDSHQGFYGYTF
size: .; J: TRBJ2-5; V: TRBV5-1; D: TRBD2; DNA: TGCGCCAGCAGCTTGGAGTCTAGCGGCGCGTGGACCCAGTACTTC; CDR3: CASSLESSGAWTQYF
size: .; J: TRBJ1-6; V: TRBV6-1; D: .; DNA: TGTGCCAGCAGTGGATCAGGGTATGGTTCACCCCTCCACTTT; CDR3: CASSGSGYGSPLHF
size: few; J: TRBJ1-4; V: TRBV9; D: TRBD1; DNA: TGTGCCAGCAGCGTAGTAACAGGGGGACATGAAAAACTGTTTTTT; CDR3: CASSVVTGGHEKLFF
size: .; J: TRBJ1-2; V: TRBV7-2; D: .; DNA: TGTGCCAGCAGCAGAGACAGAGTTCGGCAGGGCTTAAGCTACACCTTC; CDR3: CASSRDRVRQGLSYTF
size: .; J: TRBJ1-1; V: TRBV9; D: .; DNA: TGTGCCAGCAGCGTAGGTGCCAGGCCAATGAACACTGAAGCTTTCTTT; CDR3: CASSVGARPMNTEAFF
size: .; J: TRBJ1-2; V: TRBV7-9; D: TRBD1; DNA: TGTGCCAGCAGCTGGACAGGGGCCCCCTATGGCTACACCTTC; CDR3: CASSWTGAPYGYTF
size: .; J: TRBJ1-2; V: TRBV19; D: TRBD1; DNA: TGTGCCAGTAGAAATTCGGCACAGGGGGCCCGTTACTATGGCTACACCTTC; CDR3: CASRNSAQGARYYGYTF
size: .; J: TRBJ2-5; V: TRBV5-1; D: .; DNA: TGCGCCAGCAGCTTGGAGGGAGGTACCTCAGAGACCCAGTACTTC; CDR3: CASSLEGGTSETQYF
size: .; J: TRBJ2-1; V: TRBV27; D: .; DNA: TGTGCCAGCAGCCCTTCCTACAATGAGCAGTTCTTC; CDR3: CASSPSYNEQFF
size: .; J: TRBJ1-2; V: TRBV7-2; D: .; DNA: TGTGCCAGCAGCCTCCAAGGAACTACTAACTATGGCTACACCTTC; CDR3: CASSLQGTTNYGYTF
size: .; J: TRBJ1-6; V: TRBV7-8; D: .; DNA: TGTGCCAGCAGCCCAGCGCCCAGCCTTTCACCCCTCCACTTT; CDR3: CASSPAPSLSPLHF
size: .; J: TRBJ1-1; V: TRBV30; D: TRBD1; DNA: TGTGCCTGGAGGAGGAGTGGGACAGGAAGTACTGAAGCTTTCTTT; CDR3: CAWRRSGTGSTEAFF
size: once; J: TRBJ1-1; V: TRBV15; D: TRBD1; DNA: TGTGCCACCAGCAGACCAGGCAGGGGGGCAACTGAAGCTTTCTTT; CDR3: CATSRPGRGATEAFF
size: .; J: TRBJ1-2; V: TRBV19; D: .; DNA: TGTGCCAGTAGTACAGGGTCTGGAGCTAACTATGGCTACACCTTC; CDR3: CASSTGSGANYGYTF
size: .; J: TRBJ2-3; V: TRBV5-4; D: TRBD2; DNA: TGTGCCAGCAGCTTATGTTCGACTAGCCGGTGCACAGATACGCAGTATTTT; CDR3: CASSLCSTSRCTDTQYF
size: .; J: TRBJ2-1; V: TRBV19; D: TRBD1; DNA: TGTGCCAGTAGCCTACAGGGGGCGAGGGTTGGCAATGAGCAGTTCTTC; CDR3: CASSLQGARVGNEQFF
size: .; J: TRBJ1-5; V: TRBV6-1; D: .; DNA: TGTGCCAGCAGTGAACAGTTCAATCAGCCCCAGCATTTT; CDR3: CASSEQFNQPQHF
size: .; J: TRBJ2-1; V: TRBV2; D: .; DNA: TGTGCCAGCAGTGAATGGACAGCCGATGAGCAGTTCTTC; CDR3: CASSEWTADEQFF
size: .; J: TRBJ1-1; V: TRBV5-5; D: .; DNA: TGTGCCAGCAGCTTGGCGGGGGGCGCGCAGGCTTTCTTT; CDR3: CASSLAGGAQAFF
size: .; J: TRBJ2-3; V: TRBV11-2; D: .; DNA: TGTGCCAGCAGCTTAGATACGGGCACAGATACGCAGTATTTT; CDR3: CASSLDTGTDTQYF
size: .; J: TRBJ1-1; V: TRBV6-1; D: TRBD1; DNA: TGTGCCAGCCGGAGACAGGGGTTGAACACTGAAGCTTTCTTT; CDR3: CASRRQGLNTEAFF
size: .; J: TRBJ1-1; V: TRBV9; D: .; DNA: TGTGCCAGCACCGAAGGGGGGGGCAGGGGCACTGAAGCTTTCTTT; CDR3: CASTEGGGRGTEAFF
size: .; J: TRBJ2-7; V: TRBV12-5; D: .; DNA: TGTGCTAGTGGTTTGGGCTCAGGGTACGAGCAGTACTTC; CDR3: CASGLGSGYEQYF
size: .; J: TRBJ1-1; V: TRBV18; D: .; DNA: TGTGCCAGCTCACAACCAGACAGAAAAGCTTTCTTT; CDR3: CASSQPDRKAFF
size: .; J: TRBJ2-3; V: TRBV11-3; D: .; DNA: TGTGCCAGCAGCTTAGGGGGTAAGGGGGTTAGGAGCACAGATACGCAGTATTTT; CDR3: CASSLGGKGVRSTDTQYF
size: few; J: TRBJ1-5; V: TRBV19; D: .; DNA: TGTGCCAGTAGTGGGCCAGGGGCGAGCAATCAGCCCCAGCATTTT; CDR3: CASSGPGASNQPQHF
size: .; J: TRBJ2-7; V: TRBV11-2; D: TRBD2; DNA: TGTGCCAGCAGCTTAACCGGGCTGTTAGCGGGGGGCCTCTACGAGCAGTACTTC; CDR3: CASSLTGLLAGGLYEQYF
size: .; J: TRBJ1-6; V: TRBV7-9; D: .; DNA: TGTGCCAGCAGTCCCGGGGCACAGGGAAGGGGCTCACCCCTCCACTTT; CDR3: CASSPGAQGRGSPLHF
size: .; J: TRBJ2-5; V: TRBV10-1; D: .; DNA: TGCGCCAGCAGTGAGAGTCAGGCCCAAGAGACCCAGTACTTC; CDR3: CASSESQAQETQYF
size: .; J: TRBJ1-1; V: TRBV19; D: .; DNA: TGTGCCAGTAGAAAGTTGACACCGAACACTGAAGCTTTCTTT; CDR3: CASRKLTPNTEAFF
size: .; J: TRBJ1-4; V: TRBV4-1; D: .; DNA: TGCGCCAGCAGCCAAGACAGATCAGGGCCAGTGTTTTTT; CDR3: CASSQDRSGPVFF
size: .; J: TRBJ1-2; V: TRBV19; D: TRBD1; DNA: TGTGCCAGTAGTATCGGACAGGGTTTTTATGGCTACACCTTC; CDR3: CASSIGQGFYGYTF
size: .; J: TRBJ2-7; V: TRBV7-6; D: TRBD1; DNA: TGTGCCAGCAGCTTAGGGGGACAGGGCTACGAGCAGTACTTC; CDR3: CASSLGGQGYEQYF
size: .; J: TRBJ2-1; V: TRBV6-5; D: .; DNA: TGTGCCAGCAGTGAAGGGGCCTACAATGAGCAGTTCTTC; CDR3: CASSEGAYNEQFF
size: .; J: TRBJ1-2; V: TRBV15; D: .; DNA: TGTGCCACCAGCTCAAGACAGGCCCCTGGGGAGGGCTACACCTTC; CDR3: CATSSRQAPGEGYTF
size: .; J: TRBJ2-1; V: TRBV6-1; D: .; DNA: TGTGCCAGCATCCTAGCGTATGAGCAGTTCTTC; CDR3: CASILAYEQFF
size: .; J: TRBJ2-2; V: TRBV19; D: .; DNA: TGTGCCGGTAGTACCTGGACAGGGGAGCTGTTTTTT; CDR3: CAGSTWTGELFF
size: .; J: TRBJ1-1; V: TRBV7-2; D: TRBD1; DNA: TGTGCCAGCAGCCCCCAGCCCCCCGGGACAGTCACTGAAGCTTTCTTT; CDR3: CASSPQPPGTVTEAFF